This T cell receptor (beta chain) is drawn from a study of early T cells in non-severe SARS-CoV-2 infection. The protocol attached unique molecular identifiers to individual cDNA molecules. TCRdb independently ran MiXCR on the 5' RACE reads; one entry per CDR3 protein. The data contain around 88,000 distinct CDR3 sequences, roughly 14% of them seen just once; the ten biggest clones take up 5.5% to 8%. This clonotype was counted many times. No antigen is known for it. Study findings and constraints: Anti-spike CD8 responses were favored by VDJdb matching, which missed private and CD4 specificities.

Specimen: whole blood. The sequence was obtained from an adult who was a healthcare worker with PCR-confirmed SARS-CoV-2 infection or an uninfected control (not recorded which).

CDR3 coding DNA: TGTGCCAGCAGCTTAGGCCGACAGCTAAAAAACATTCAGTACTTC. Translating it yields CASSLGRQLKNIQYF. This chain uses TRBV7-8 with TRBJ2-4; tentative D call: TRBD1 (5 bases). The germline V and J ends were trimmed by 1 base and 4 bases, with 11 bases remaining between them. Germline V gene lookup returns CDR1 SGHVS and CDR2 FQNEAQ. This CDR3 comprises 15 residues.